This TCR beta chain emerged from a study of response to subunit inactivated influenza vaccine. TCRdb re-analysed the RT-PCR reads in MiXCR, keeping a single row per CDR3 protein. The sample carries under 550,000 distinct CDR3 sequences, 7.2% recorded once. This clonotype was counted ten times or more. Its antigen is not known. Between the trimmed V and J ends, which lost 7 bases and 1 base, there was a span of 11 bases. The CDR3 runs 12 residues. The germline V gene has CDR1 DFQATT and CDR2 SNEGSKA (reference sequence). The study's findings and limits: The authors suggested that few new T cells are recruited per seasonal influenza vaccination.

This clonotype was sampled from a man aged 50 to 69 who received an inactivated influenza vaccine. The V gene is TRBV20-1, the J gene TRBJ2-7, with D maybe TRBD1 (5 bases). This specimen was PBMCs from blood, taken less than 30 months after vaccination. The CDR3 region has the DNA TGCAGTGGGGTGAAGGGGTCCTACGAGCAGTACTTC. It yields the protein CSGVKGSYEQYF.